This TCR beta chain was sequenced in a study of blood T cell repertoires in COVID-19. Original data processing: From reference gene primer amplification, estimates of nucleated cell counts were derived. Generated by immunoSEQ multiplex PCR, the TCRdb table keeps only in-frame clones and is missing some. For V, J and clone size, that table is used; D and trimming come from the DNA. The repertoire holds some 44,000 clones, with approximately 90% as singletons. Germline V gene sequence: CDR1 SGHVS, CDR2 FNYEAQ. With 1 base removed from V and 1 base from J, the gap between germline ends came to 11 bases. The CDR3 is 16 amino acids.

The source of this sequence is a man between 50 and 59 years old with active COVID-19. The sequenced sample was peripheral blood. V gene TRBV7-6 combines with J gene TRBJ2-1; a weak D match, TRBD2 (7 bases). Here the CDR3 DNA reads TGTGCCAGCAGCTTAGTCGCGGGGGCTTCCTACAATGAGCAGTTCTTC. The encoded protein is CASSLVAGASYNEQFF.